This T cell receptor (beta chain) was sequenced for a study of CD8 T cells in ankylosing spondylitis. Study outcomes and limitations: Matched ankylosing spondylitis synovial fluid reportedly showed significant enrichment of disease-linked clones. Typical of ankylosing spondylitis blood, it appeared, was a TCR beta motif of eight highly homologous variants.

With respect to this clonotype: Its matching antigen is unknown.

Germline V gives CDR1 SNHLY, CDR2 FYNNEI. The CDR3 is 16 amino acids. V was clipped by 2 bases and J by 7 bases; unmatched bases: 11. TCRdb passed the 5' RACE reads through MiXCR, listing each CDR3 protein once. This sample has some 300,000 distinct CDR3 sequences, with about 20% found just once. This chain links TRBV2 with TRBJ2-1; 7 nucleotides line up with TRBD2. The receptor's source is a female donor with ankylosing spondylitis or in good health (not recorded which). The source material was blood, either unsorted or a sorted T cell fraction (not recorded which). CDR3 in DNA: TGTGCCAGCAGTGAATTTGGGGGAGGGCCTTGGAATGAGCAGTTCTTC. Protein product: CASSEFGGGPWNEQFF.